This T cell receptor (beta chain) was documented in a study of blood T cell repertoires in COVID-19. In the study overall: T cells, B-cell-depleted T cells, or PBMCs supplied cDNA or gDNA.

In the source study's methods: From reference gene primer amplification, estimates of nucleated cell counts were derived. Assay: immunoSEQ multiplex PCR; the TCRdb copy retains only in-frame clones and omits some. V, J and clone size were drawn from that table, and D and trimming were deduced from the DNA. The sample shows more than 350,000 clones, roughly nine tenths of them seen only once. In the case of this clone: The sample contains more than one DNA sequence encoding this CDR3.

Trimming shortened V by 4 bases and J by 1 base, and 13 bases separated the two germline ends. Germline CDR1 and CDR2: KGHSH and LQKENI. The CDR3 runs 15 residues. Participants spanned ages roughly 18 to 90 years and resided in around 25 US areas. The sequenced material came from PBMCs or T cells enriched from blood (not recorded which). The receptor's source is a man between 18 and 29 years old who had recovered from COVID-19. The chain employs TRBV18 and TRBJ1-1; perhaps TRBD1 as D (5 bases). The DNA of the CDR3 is TGTGCCAGCTCACTTTCGACAGTAAGGAACACTGAAGCTTTCTTT. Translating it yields CASSLSTVRNTEAFF.